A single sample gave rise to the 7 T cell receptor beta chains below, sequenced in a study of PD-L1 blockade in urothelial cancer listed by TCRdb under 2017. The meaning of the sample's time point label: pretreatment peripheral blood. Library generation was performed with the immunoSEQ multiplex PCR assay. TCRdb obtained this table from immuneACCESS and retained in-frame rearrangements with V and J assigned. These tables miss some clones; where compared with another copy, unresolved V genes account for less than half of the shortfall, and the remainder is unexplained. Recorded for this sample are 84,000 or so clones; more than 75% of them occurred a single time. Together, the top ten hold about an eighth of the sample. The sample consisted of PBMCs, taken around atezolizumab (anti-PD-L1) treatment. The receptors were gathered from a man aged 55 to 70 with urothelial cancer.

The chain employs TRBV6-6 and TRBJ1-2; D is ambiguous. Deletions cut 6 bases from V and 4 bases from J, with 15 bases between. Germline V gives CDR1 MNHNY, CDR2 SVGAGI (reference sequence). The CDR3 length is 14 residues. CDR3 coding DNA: TGTGCCAGCAGCGACATCCCCGGTGGCTATGGCTACACCTTC. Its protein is CASSDIPGGYGYTF.

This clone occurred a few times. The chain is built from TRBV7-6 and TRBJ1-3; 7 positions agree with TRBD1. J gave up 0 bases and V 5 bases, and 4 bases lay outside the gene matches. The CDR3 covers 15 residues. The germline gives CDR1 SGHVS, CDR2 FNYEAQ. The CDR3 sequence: CASSLNRGSGNTIYF. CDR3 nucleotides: TGTGCCAGCAGCCTCAACAGGGGCTCTGGAAACACCATATATTTT.

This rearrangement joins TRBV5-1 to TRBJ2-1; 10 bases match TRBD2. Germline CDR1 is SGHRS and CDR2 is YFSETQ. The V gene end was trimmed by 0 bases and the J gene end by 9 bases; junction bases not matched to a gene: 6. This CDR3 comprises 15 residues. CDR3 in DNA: TGCGCCAGCAGCTTGGGGCTAGCGGGAGCGGTTGAGCAGTTCTTC. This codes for CASSLGLAGAVEQFF.

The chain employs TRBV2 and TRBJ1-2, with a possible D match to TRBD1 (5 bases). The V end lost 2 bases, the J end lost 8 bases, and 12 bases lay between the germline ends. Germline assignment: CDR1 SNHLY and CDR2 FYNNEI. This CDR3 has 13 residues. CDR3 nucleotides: TGTGCCAGCAGTGAACGGGGGTCTAGGGGCTACACCTTC. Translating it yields CASSERGSRGYTF.

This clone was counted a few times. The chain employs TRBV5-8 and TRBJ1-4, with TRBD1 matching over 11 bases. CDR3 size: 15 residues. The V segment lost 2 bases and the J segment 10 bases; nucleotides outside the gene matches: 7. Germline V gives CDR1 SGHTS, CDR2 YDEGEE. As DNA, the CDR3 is TGTGCCAGCAGCTTAATCGTGGGGACAGGGGGAAAACTGTTTTTT. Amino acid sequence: CASSLIVGTGGKLFF.

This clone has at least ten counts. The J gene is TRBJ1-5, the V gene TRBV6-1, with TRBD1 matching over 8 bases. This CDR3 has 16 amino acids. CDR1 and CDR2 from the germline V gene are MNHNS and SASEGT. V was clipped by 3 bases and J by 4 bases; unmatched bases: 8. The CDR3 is CASSEALTGVNQPQHF. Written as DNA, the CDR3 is TGTGCCAGCAGTGAGGCCCTGACAGGGGTTAATCAGCCCCAGCATTTT.

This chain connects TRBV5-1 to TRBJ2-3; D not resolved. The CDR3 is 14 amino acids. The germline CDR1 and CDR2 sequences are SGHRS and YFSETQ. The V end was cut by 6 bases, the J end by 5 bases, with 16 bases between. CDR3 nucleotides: TGCGCCAGCAAACAGCAGGTCAGTGGAGATACGCAGTATTTT. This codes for CASKQQVSGDTQYF.